A single sample is the source of the 28 T cell receptor beta chains below, sequenced in a study of blood T cell repertoires in COVID-19. The method was immunoSEQ multiplex PCR; TCRdb's version includes in-frame clones alone and lacks a portion of them. Of 120,000 to 150,000 clones in the sample, roughly 81% were seen once. Sequencing input: peripheral blood. These receptors all stem from a human donor with acute or convalescent COVID-19. The donor label of this sample is uncertain.

The chain carries TRBV19 and TRBJ2-7, with 7 bases matching TRBD1. Trimming removed 9 bases from V and 2 bases from J; junction bases left unmatched: 13. Per germline, CDR1 LNHDA and CDR2 SQIVND (reference sequence). This CDR3 comprises 15 residues. The CDR3 bases are TGTGCCAGCCAATTACGAAACCAGGGGGCCTACGAGCAGTACTTC. Translation gives CASQLRNQGAYEQYF.

This chain uses TRBV27 with TRBJ1-1; 10 bases agree with TRBD1. J was trimmed by 4 bases and V by 2 bases; bases with no gene match: 13. This CDR3 is 18 amino acids long. Germline loops: CDR1 MNHEY, CDR2 SMNVEV (reference sequence). The CDR3 is CASSLLLVGTGVSTEAFF. The CDR3 bases are TGTGCCAGCAGTTTACTTCTAGTTGGGACAGGGGTATCCACTGAAGCTTTCTTT.

The V gene is TRBV7-8, the J gene TRBJ2-5, with D possibly matching TRBD1 (6 bases). This CDR3 has 11 amino acids. Germline-derived CDR1 and CDR2 are SGHVS and FQNEAQ. The ends were cut back, 3 bases at V and 10 bases at J, with 9 bases in the middle. The CDR3: CASSFEGGQYF. The CDR3 DNA sequence: TGTGCCAGCAGCTTCGAAGGGGGCCAGTACTTC.

The chain links TRBV4-3 to TRBJ1-5; maybe TRBD1 (6 bases). Trimming stripped 1 base from V and 4 bases from J, with 14 bases between. CDR1 and CDR2 (germline): LGHNA, YSLEER. This CDR3 spans 16 amino acids. CDR3 coding DNA: TGCGCCAGCAGCCAAGGTATGGGGGCGGCGAATCAGCCCCAGCATTTT. This translates into CASSQGMGAANQPQHF.

The V call is TRBV5-5, the J call TRBJ2-3; D gene uncertain. V lost 7 bases and J 2 bases, leaving 8 bases between the germline ends. Germline values: CDR1 SGHKS, CDR2 YYEKEE (reference sequence). The CDR3 is made up of 12 amino acids. This CDR3 is CASASITDTQYF. In DNA form, the CDR3 reads TGTGCCAGCGCCTCTATCACAGATACGCAGTATTTT.

The J gene is TRBJ2-3, the V gene TRBV6-2 or TRBV6-3; 14 bases agree with TRBD2. This CDR3 contains 20 residues. Germline loops: CDR1 MNHEY, CDR2 SVGEGT. V lost 6 bases to trimming and J lost 1 base; unmatched junction nucleotides: 15. The CDR3 DNA reads as TGTGCCAGCAGCTGGACTCCCGGGACTAGCGGGGGTAAACGCACAGATACGCAGTATTTT. Amino acid sequence: CASSWTPGTSGGKRTDTQYF.

The V and J genes are TRBV6-2 or TRBV6-3 and TRBJ2-3; 7 nucleotides align to TRBD1. This CDR3 spans 15 amino acids. With 1 base clipped from V and 4 bases from J, the junction kept 5 bases outside the gene matches. Germline V gene lookup returns CDR1 MNHEY and CDR2 SVGEGT. The CDR3 DNA reads TGTGCCAGCAGTTACTTCGGACAGGCCCCAGATACGCAGTATTTT. Amino acid sequence: CASSYFGQAPDTQYF.

CDR3 in DNA: TGTGCCAGTAGGGAACAGGTCGAAGGAGCCCAGCATTTT. It is translated as CASREQVEGAQHF. The chain employs TRBV19 and TRBJ1-5; tentative D call: TRBD1 (5 bases). Trimming took off 6 bases at V and 11 bases at J, with 17 bases between the two ends. CDR1 is LNHDA, CDR2 SQIVND, per germline (reference sequence). The CDR3 totals 13 residues.

The V call is TRBV19, the J call TRBJ1-1, with unresolved D. CDR1 is LNHDA, CDR2 SQIVND, per germline (reference sequence). V was pared by 7 bases and J by 0 bases, with 9 bases between. The CDR3 contains 13 residues. The CDR3 reads CASTPGVNTEAFF. CDR3 DNA: TGTGCCAGTACCCCGGGTGTGAACACTGAAGCTTTCTTT.

The rearrangement joins TRBV28 to TRBJ2-4; D perhaps matches TRBD1 (6 bases). This CDR3 is built from 15 residues. V lost 5 bases to trimming and J lost 0 bases, with 11 bases between them. CDR1 is MDHEN, CDR2 SYDVKM, per germline. The CDR3: CASSQGPLAKNIQYF. The CDR3 coding sequence is TGTGCCAGCAGTCAGGGGCCCTTAGCCAAAAACATTCAGTACTTC.

This clone was seen a single time. The rearrangement uses TRBV5-1 and TRBJ1-6, with D possibly being TRBD1 (6 bases). Germline V gene data show CDR1 as SGHRS and CDR2 as YFSETQ. This CDR3 comprises 14 residues. V was shortened by 2 bases and J by 10 bases, with 13 bases between the two germline ends. In DNA, the CDR3 is TGCGCCAGCAGCTTCCAGGGGTATGGATCACCCCTCCACTTT. Translation gives CASSFQGYGSPLHF.

The CDR3 sequence: CAWSVLGGGTYEQYF. DNA of the CDR3: TGTGCCTGGAGTGTACTAGGGGGGGGCACCTACGAGCAGTACTTC. This chain joins TRBV30 and TRBJ2-7, with D tentatively TRBD2 (7 bases). There are 15 residues in the CDR3. Trimming left V 0 bases short and J 2 bases short, with 14 bases between. Germline V CDR1 and CDR2: GTSNPN, SVGIG (reference sequence).

This rearrangement joins TRBV27 to TRBJ2-7; 7 bases align to TRBD1. Losses at the gene ends were 6 bases for V and 6 bases for J; bases not matched to a gene: 17. Germline CDR1 is MNHEY and CDR2 is SMNVEV (reference sequence). The CDR3 runs 16 residues. CDR3 nucleotide sequence: TGTGCCAGCAGCTCGGACAGGTTAACTAAGGGTCCCGAGCAGTACTTC. Translation gives CASSSDRLTKGPEQYF.

The chain couples TRBV10-3 to TRBJ2-2, with a possible D match to TRBD1 (5 bases). The V end was cut by 7 bases, the J end by 6 bases, with 12 bases between. The CDR3 sequence is 13 residues long. Looked up from germline, CDR1 is ENHRY and CDR2 is SYGVKD. DNA of the CDR3: TGTGCCATCACTTACCAGGGTTCCGGGGAGCTGTTTTTT. It specifies CAITYQGSGELFF.

The chain links TRBV29-1 to TRBJ2-7; D is ambiguous. The CDR3 runs to 12 residues. Germline lookup yields CDR1 SQVTM and CDR2 ANQGSEA. V was pared by 1 base and J by 2 bases, with 6 bases between. The CDR3 DNA is TGCAGCGTTGAAGGCGATACCTACGAGCAGTACTTC. Translation: CSVEGDTYEQYF.

The chain employs TRBV19 and TRBJ1-3; TRBD1 agrees at 8 bases. There are 15 residues in the CDR3. The ends lost 6 bases at V and 2 bases at J; junction bases unmatched: 6. Germline CDR1 reads LNHDA; CDR2 reads SQIVND (reference sequence). The chain's CDR3 is CASSLQGVAGNTIYF. The CDR3 coding sequence is TGTGCCAGTAGCCTACAGGGGGTGGCTGGAAACACCATATATTTT.

The CDR3 loop is CASSLAGGRAAETQYF. CDR3 DNA: TGCGCCAGCAGCTTGGCGGGCGGGAGGGCCGCAGAGACCCAGTACTTC. J is TRBJ2-5 and V is TRBV5-1; TRBD2 matches 9 bases. The CDR3 is 16 residues long. Germline V gene data show CDR1 as SGHRS and CDR2 as YFSETQ. Germline trimming cut 0 bases from V and 4 bases from J; bases unmatched to any gene: 7.

This clone was seen only once. The chain recombines TRBV3-1 (or the pseudogene TRBV3-2) with TRBJ1-6, with D unclear. The germline V gene has CDR1 LGHDT and CDR2 YNNKEL (reference sequence). CDR3 length: 12 residues. Trimming removed 5 bases from V and 8 bases from J, with 7 bases in between. The CDR3 reads CASSAQDSPLHF. CDR3 nucleotides: TGTGCCAGCAGCGCCCAGGATTCACCCCTCCACTTT.

This chain uses TRBV19 with TRBJ2-7; 10 nucleotides agree with TRBD1. CDR1 is LNHDA, CDR2 SQIVND, per germline (reference sequence). This CDR3 comprises 14 residues. V shed 3 bases, J shed 3 bases, and the junction held 2 bases outside the gene matches. CDR3 nucleotides: TGTGCCAGTAGTATTAGGGACAGGGGCTACGAGCAGTACTTC. Amino acids: CASSIRDRGYEQYF.

This chain uses TRBV10-3 with TRBJ1-5, with D tentatively TRBD1 (6 bases). V shed 10 bases and J shed 2 bases, with 15 bases lying between them. The CDR3 is made up of 14 amino acids. Per the germline V gene, CDR1 is ENHRY and CDR2 is SYGVKD. Written as DNA, the CDR3 is TGTGCCAGCAGAGGGGGAGGGGGCAATCAGCCCCAGCATTTT. Translated, it gives CASRGGGGNQPQHF.

The V gene is TRBV6-5, the J gene TRBJ1-6; no clear D. The CDR3 runs to 16 residues. Deletions cut 0 bases from V and 9 bases from J, with 15 bases between. Germline V gene lookup returns CDR1 MNHEY and CDR2 SVGAGI. In DNA, the CDR3 is TGTGCCAGCAGTTACTCGAGTCCGGGTCGGGGTTCACCCCTCCACTTT. Amino acids: CASSYSSPGRGSPLHF.

The gene calls are TRBV6-5 and TRBJ2-1, with D uncertain. Trimming took off 8 bases at V and 0 bases at J, with 11 bases between the two ends. The CDR3 runs 14 residues. Germline CDR1 reads MNHEY; CDR2 reads SVGAGI. CDR3: CASGDPSSYNEQFF. The CDR3, as DNA: TGTGCCAGCGGAGACCCGAGCTCCTACAATGAGCAGTTCTTC.

The V and J genes are TRBV7-3 and TRBJ2-1, with D tentatively TRBD1 (6 bases). The CDR3 contains 15 residues. V gave up 5 bases and J gave up 0 bases, with 11 bases separating them. The germline V gene has CDR1 SGHTA and CDR2 FQGTGA. The CDR3 DNA reads as TGTGCCAGCAGCCTTAGACAGGACTCCTACAATGAGCAGTTCTTC. It codes for CASSLRQDSYNEQFF.

The chain recombines TRBV15 with TRBJ2-7; D might be TRBD1 (6 bases). Germline V CDR1 and CDR2: LNHNV, YYDKDF (reference sequence). This CDR3 has 14 residues. The V end lost 3 bases, the J end lost 3 bases, and 12 bases lay between the germline ends. CDR3 loop: CATSRDSGDYEQYF. The CDR3, as DNA: TGTGCCACCAGCAGGGACAGCGGAGACTACGAGCAGTACTTC.

In its sample, this clone was seen a few times. The J gene is TRBJ1-2, the V gene TRBV10-2; TRBD1 matches at 8 bases. Germline CDR1 WSHSY, CDR2 SAAADI. After removal of 6 bases from V and 4 bases from J, the junction contained 7 bases not matched to a gene. The CDR3 sequence is 14 residues long. CDR3 coding DNA: TGCGCCAGCAGCACAGGGGGGGCGGCCTATGGCTACACCTTC. It codes for CASSTGGAAYGYTF.

A remark on this clone: Relative to the germline gene, one junction end is altered; a read error may explain this. The gene calls are TRBV3-1 (or the pseudogene TRBV3-2) and TRBJ2-3, with 9 nucleotides matching TRBD2. Germline V gives CDR1 LGHDT, CDR2 YNNKEL (reference sequence). CDR3 length: 17 amino acids. The CDR3 sequence is CAGSQDIGGGAADTQYF. CDR3 bases: TGTGCCGGCAGCCAAGATATTGGCGGGGGGGCGGCAGATACGCAGTATTTT.

CDR3 DNA: TGTGCCAGCAGTTCGACAGGGGGCAGGGAGACCCAGTACTTC. Amino acid sequence: CASSSTGGRETQYF. The chain has TRBV27 and TRBJ2-5, with TRBD1 matching 10 bases. In germline, CDR1 is MNHEY, CDR2 SMNVEV (reference sequence). The CDR3 is 14 residues long. V was clipped by 4 bases and J by 5 bases; unmatched bases: 4.

The V and J genes are TRBV23-1 and TRBJ2-7, with 7 bases aligning to TRBD1. TRBV23-1 is given ORF status, its function remaining uncertain. The CDR3 runs to 14 residues. J was trimmed by 0 bases and V by 9 bases; bases with no gene match: 8. DNA of the CDR3: TGCGCCAGGATCAGACAGGGAAGCTCCTACGAGCAGTACTTC. This codes for CARIRQGSSYEQYF.